This TCR beta chain stems from a study of blood T cell repertoires in COVID-19. Across the whole study: The United States, Italy and Spain were the sources of the acute and convalescent COVID-19 samples. From T cells, B-cell-depleted T cells, or PBMCs came the material, which was cDNA or gDNA.

In the source study's methods: Amplifying reference gene primers gave estimates of nucleated cell counts. TCRdb's table, derived via immunoSEQ multiplex PCR, lists solely in-frame clones and lacks some. The DNA was the basis for D and trimming; V, J and clone size are from that table. Among 85,000 to 130,000 clones listed, about 79% were seen once. The CDR3 is 15 residues long. V lost 6 bases, J lost 1 base, and 5 bases stayed unmatched. CDR1 and CDR2 (germline): MNHEY, SVGAGI. J is TRBJ2-2 and V is TRBV6-5; 7 bases map to TRBD1. This receptor was taken from an elderly woman with active or convalescent COVID-19. The sample was peripheral blood. The CDR3 loop reads CASRTGNENTGELFF. DNA for the CDR3: TGTGCCAGCAGGACAGGGAATGAGAACACCGGGGAGCTGTTTTTT.